This TCR beta chain was sequenced for a study of blood T cell repertoires in COVID-19. Overall study: COVID-19 samples, acute and convalescent, were from the United States, Italy and Spain. PBMCs, B-cell-depleted T cells, or T cells were the source of the cDNA or gDNA that made up the material.

V lost 1 base, J lost 3 bases, and 9 bases lay in between. The CDR3 is made up of 13 amino acids. Germline V gives CDR1 GTSNPN, CDR2 SVGIG (reference sequence). In the authors' methods: Amplification of reference gene primers provided the estimated nucleated cell counts. This table comes from immunoSEQ multiplex PCR, and its TCRdb copy is limited to in-frame clones, with some not included. V, J and clone size are taken as reported in that table, and D and trimming were inferred from the DNA itself. This repertoire shows about 200,000 clones, 70% to 90% found once; its top ten account for less than 7.5%.

Sample: peripheral blood. The chain has TRBV30 and TRBJ1-1; no clear D gene. The TCR sequence derives from a woman between 35 and 50 years old who had recovered from COVID-19. The CDR3 DNA reads TGTGCCTGGAGTGAAAGCGGGGACACTGAAGCTTTCTTT. Translation gives CAWSESGDTEAFF. Complete variable domain (other parts from reference TRBV30 and TRBJ1-1): SQTIHQWPATLVQPVGSPLSLECTVEGTSNPNLYWYRQAAGRGLQLLFYSVGIGQISSEVPQNLSASRPQDRQFILSSKKLLLSDSGFYLCAWSESGDTEAFFGQGTRLTVV.